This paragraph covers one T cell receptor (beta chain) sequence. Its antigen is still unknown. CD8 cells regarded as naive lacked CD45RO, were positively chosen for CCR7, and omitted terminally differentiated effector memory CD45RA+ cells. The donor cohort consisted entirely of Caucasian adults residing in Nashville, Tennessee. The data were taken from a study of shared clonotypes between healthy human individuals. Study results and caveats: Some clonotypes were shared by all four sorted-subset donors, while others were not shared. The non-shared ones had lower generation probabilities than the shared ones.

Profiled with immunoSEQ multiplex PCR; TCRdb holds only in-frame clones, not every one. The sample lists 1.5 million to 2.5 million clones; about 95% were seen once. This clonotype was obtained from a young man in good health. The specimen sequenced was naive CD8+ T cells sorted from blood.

DNA of the CDR3: TGCGCCGCCGCCTCGACTTGGGGAAATCCAGATACGCAGTATTTT. Its protein is CAAASTWGNPDTQYF. The rearrangement joins TRBV4-1 to TRBJ2-3; no firm D call. The germline V and J ends were trimmed by 11 bases and 4 bases, with 22 bases remaining between them. The CDR3 consists of 15 residues. Germline V lookup: CDR1 MGHRA, CDR2 YSYEKL.